Given below is one T cell receptor beta chain in context. The data are from a study of blood T cell repertoires in COVID-19. Study as a whole: PBMCs, B-cell-depleted T cells, or T cells provided the cDNA or gDNA that made up the material.

Only in-frame clones appear in the TCRdb table, and some are missing; sequencing was by immunoSEQ multiplex PCR. The table includes around 320,000 clones, 90% to 95% detected once. Enrollees, about 18 to 95 years old, lived in about two dozen US areas. Cohorts were assigned according to the clinical history that participants reported. Trimming at V came to 0 bases and at J to 5 bases, leaving 12 bases not matched to a gene. The CDR3 is 18 amino acids. Germline values: CDR1 LGHDT, CDR2 YNNKEL (reference sequence). Input material: PBMCs or T cells enriched from blood (not recorded which). This rearrangement joins TRBV3-1 (or the pseudogene TRBV3-2) to TRBJ2-5; 10 bases are a match to TRBD2. The sequence was obtained from a woman aged 25 to 45 who had been exposed to COVID-19. CDR3 loop: CASSQEFRLAGVGETQYF. CDR3 coding DNA: TGTGCCAGCAGCCAAGAATTTCGGCTAGCGGGGGTAGGGGAGACCCAGTACTTC.